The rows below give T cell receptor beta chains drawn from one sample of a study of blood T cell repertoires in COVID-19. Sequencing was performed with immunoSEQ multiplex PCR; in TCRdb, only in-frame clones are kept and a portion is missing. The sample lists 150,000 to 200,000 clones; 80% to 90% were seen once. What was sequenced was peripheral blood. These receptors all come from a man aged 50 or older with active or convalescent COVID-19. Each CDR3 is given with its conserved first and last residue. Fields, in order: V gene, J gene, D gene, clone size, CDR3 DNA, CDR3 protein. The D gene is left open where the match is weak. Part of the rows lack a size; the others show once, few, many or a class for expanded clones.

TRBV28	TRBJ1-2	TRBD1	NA	TGTGCCAGCAGTTCAAACTCCCCCGGGACAGGGGGCTATGGCTACACCTTC	CASSSNSPGTGGYGYTF
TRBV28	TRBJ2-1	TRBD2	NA	TGTGCCAGCACGGTTTGGGGGGGGGTGAGCGGCGATGAGCAGTTCTTC	CASTVWGGVSGDEQFF
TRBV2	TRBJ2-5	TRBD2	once	TGTGCCAGCAAGGCGGGGCTAGCGGGGGGCTCAGAGACCCAGTACTTC	CASKAGLAGGSETQYF
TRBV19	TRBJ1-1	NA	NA	TGTGCCAGTAGCCCTCCAGGGCAGATCGCTGAAGCTTTCTTT	CASSPPGQIAEAFF
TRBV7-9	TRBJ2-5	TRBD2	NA	TGTGCCAGCAGCTTGAGCGGGGGAACGTACCAAGAGACCCAGTACTTC	CASSLSGGTYQETQYF
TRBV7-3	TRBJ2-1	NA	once	TGTGCCAGCAGCCCCTCCGGGTGGGGGGATGAGCAGTTCTTC	CASSPSGWGDEQFF
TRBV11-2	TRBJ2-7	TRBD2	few	TGTGCCAGCAGCTTAGAACTAGCGGTCTACGAGCAGTACTTC	CASSLELAVYEQYF
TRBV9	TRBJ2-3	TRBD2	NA	TGTGCCAGCAGCGCCGGACTAGCGGGAGTCACGGATACGCAGTATTTT	CASSAGLAGVTDTQYF
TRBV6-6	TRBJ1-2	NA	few	TGTGCCAGCAACGACGGAGGGTCTAACTATGGCTACACCTTC	CASNDGGSNYGYTF
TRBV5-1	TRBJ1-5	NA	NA	TGCGCCAGCAGCCTGGGTGACAGCGGCAATCAGCCCCAGCATTTT	CASSLGDSGNQPQHF
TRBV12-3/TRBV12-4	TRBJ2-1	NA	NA	TGTGCCAGCAGCTCCGGTAATGAGCAGTTCTTC	CASSSGNEQFF
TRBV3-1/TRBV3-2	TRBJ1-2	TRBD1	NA	TGTGCCAGCAGCCCCTCGACAGGGGGACGAGGCGGCTACACCTTC	CASSPSTGGRGGYTF
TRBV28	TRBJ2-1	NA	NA	TGTGCCAGCAGCCCCCATATGAGGAACAATGAGCAGTTCTTC	CASSPHMRNNEQFF
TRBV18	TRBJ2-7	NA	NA	TGTGCCAGCTCACCGTCGAGCTCCTACGAGCAGTACTTC	CASSPSSSYEQYF
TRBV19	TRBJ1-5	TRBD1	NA	TGTGCCAGTAGTGTCTACTCGACAGGGGTGGCGGGGAATCAGCCCCAGCATTTT	CASSVYSTGVAGNQPQHF
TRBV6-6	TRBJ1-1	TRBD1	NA	TGTGCCAGCAGGGGACAGGGGAGGGGATCAAACACTGAAGCTTTCTTT	CASRGQGRGSNTEAFF
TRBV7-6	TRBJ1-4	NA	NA	TGTGCCAGCAGCAAACAGGGCGTGTTGGGTGAAAAACTGTTTTTT	CASSKQGVLGEKLFF
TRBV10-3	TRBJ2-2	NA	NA	TGTGCCATCAGTGAGTGGGGCTCTCTTACCGGGGAGCTGTTTTTT	CAISEWGSLTGELFF
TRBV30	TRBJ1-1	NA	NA	TGTGCCTGGAGCACAGACATGAACACTGAAGCTTTCTTT	CAWSTDMNTEAFF
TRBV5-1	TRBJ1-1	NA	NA	TGCGCCAGCAACACCGATCCGAACACTGAAGCTTTCTTT	CASNTDPNTEAFF
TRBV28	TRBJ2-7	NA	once	TGTGCCAGCCGACCCCGGCAGGGTGACTACGAGCAGTACTTC	CASRPRQGDYEQYF
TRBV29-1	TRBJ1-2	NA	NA	TGCAGCAGTCAGCAGGGAAGAGGTTATGGCTACACCTTC	CSSQQGRGYGYTF